Below, one T cell receptor beta chain is given with its context. The target antigen is unknown. The source of the sample is a study of PD-1 blockade in classical Hodgkin lymphoma. Study summary: Patients received nivolumab 3 mg/kg intravenously every 2 weeks. Findings and caveats of the study: Complete responders started with a diversity level that resembled newly diagnosed patients at baseline. The repertoire differences lack a defined cause, possibly disease activity or prior therapy. Newly diagnosed patients had baseline TCR diversity that was reportedly lower than that of healthy donors.

Clones were read by immunoSEQ multiplex PCR, and TCRdb kept only the in-frame ones, dropping some. The repertoire holds 30,000 to 50,000 clones, with less than 80% as singletons. All patients experienced relapse after autologous stem cell transplantation, and brentuximab vedotin exposure was variable. Germline V gene data show CDR1 as SGHRS and CDR2 as YFSETQ. The germline V and J ends were trimmed by 1 base and 0 bases, with 2 bases remaining between them. This CDR3 region has 12 residues. The rearrangement links TRBV5-1 to TRBJ2-7, with D unresolved. Here the sequenced sample was peripheral blood mononuclear cells (PBMCs), taken at baseline. This clonotype was obtained from a human donor with classical Hodgkin lymphoma. CDR3 amino acids: CASSLPSYEQYF. The CDR3 coding sequence is TGCGCCAGCAGCTTGCCCTCCTACGAGCAGTACTTC.